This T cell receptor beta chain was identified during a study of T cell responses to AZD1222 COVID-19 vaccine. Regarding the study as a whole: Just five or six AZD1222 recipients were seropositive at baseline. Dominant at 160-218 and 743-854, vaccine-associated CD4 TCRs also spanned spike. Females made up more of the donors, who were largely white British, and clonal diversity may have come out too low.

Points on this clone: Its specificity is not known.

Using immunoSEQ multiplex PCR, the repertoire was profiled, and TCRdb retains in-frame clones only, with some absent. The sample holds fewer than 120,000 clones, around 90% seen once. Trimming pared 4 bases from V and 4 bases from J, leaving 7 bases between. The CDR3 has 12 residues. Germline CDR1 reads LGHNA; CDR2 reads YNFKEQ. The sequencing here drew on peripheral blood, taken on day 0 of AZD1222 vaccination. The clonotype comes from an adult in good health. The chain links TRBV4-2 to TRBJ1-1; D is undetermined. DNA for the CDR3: TGTGCCAGCAGCCCCCCCGGCACTGAAGCTTTCTTT. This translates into CASSPPGTEAFF.